The next 16 T cell receptor beta chains were all read from a single sample in a study of tumor and adjacent non-tumor tissue in lung cancer. A modified ARM-PCR protocol with three rounds of nested PCR amplified TCRbeta. TCRdb used MiXCR to reprocess the multiplex PCR reads, holding one entry per CDR3 protein. This table holds tens of thousands of distinct CDR3 sequences, roughly 70% found once. RNA was extracted from bulk tissue without any cell sorting. The sequenced material came from lung tumor tissue. These TCRs come from a man aged 60 to 75 with non-small cell lung cancer.

On this clonotype: An end of the junction differs from the germline gene, which may be a read error. The rearrangement links TRBV20-1 to TRBJ2-7; weak D call: TRBD1 (6 bases). Germline V gene lookup returns CDR1 DFQATT and CDR2 SNEGSKA (reference sequence). CDR3 length: 14 amino acids. CDR3 nucleotides: TGCAGTGCTAAGAATCCCGAGGCTGGGGGCGAGCAGCACTTC. Encoded protein: CSAKNPEAGGEQHF.

This clonotype was observed once. A read error may explain this, as a much larger clone is one base away. V is TRBV20-1 and J is TRBJ2-7; 7 nucleotides match TRBD1. From germline, CDR1 is DFQATT and CDR2 SNEGSKA (reference sequence). The CDR3 loop spans 16 amino acids. CDR3 region: CIARDPNRDSINEQYF. CDR3 nucleotides: TGCATTGCTAGAGACCCAAATCGGGACAGTATCAACGAGCAGTACTTC.

The table lists this clonotype with a count of one. The chain couples TRBV20-1 to TRBJ2-5, with 9 bases fitting TRBD2. This CDR3 has 18 amino acids. With 0 bases clipped from V and 5 bases from J, the junction kept 16 bases outside the gene matches. Per the germline V gene, CDR1 is DFQATT and CDR2 is SNEGSKA (reference sequence). Here the CDR3 DNA reads TGCAGTGCTAGAGATCTGGGGAGGGGTAGCGGGAGTCGGGAGACCCAGTACTTC. This gives the protein CSARDLGRGSGSRETQYF.

This clonotype was seen a handful of times. A much larger clone differs by one base, so this may be a read error. The genes are TRBV20-1 and TRBJ2-1; D gene ambiguous. The CDR3 sequence is 12 residues long. Germline V gives CDR1 DFQATT, CDR2 SNEGSKA (reference sequence). The CDR3 DNA is TGCGGTGCTGATGAAAACTACAATGAGCAGTTCTTC. It specifies CGADENYNEQFF.

Concerning this clonotype: The junction does not match germline at one end; this may be a read error. V is TRBV4-3 and J is TRBJ2-3; no clear D. This CDR3 region has 13 residues. CDR1 and CDR2 from the germline V gene are LGHNA and YSLEER. The DNA for the CDR3 is TGTGTCAGCAGCCAAGATCGCGCAGATACGCAGTATTTT. It encodes CVSSQDRADTQYF.

With respect to this clonotype: Germline is not matched at one junction end, which may reflect a read error. The chain joins TRBV10-3 to TRBJ2-7, with D unresolved. The CDR3 has 11 residues. The germline V gene encodes CDR1 ENHRY and CDR2 SYGVKD. CDR3 protein: CAIGLGYELYF. CDR3 in DNA: TGTGCCATCGGCCTGGGATACGAGCTGTACTTC.

Notes on this clonotype: The junction differs from germline at one of its ends, possibly a read error. The V call is TRBV12-3 or TRBV12-4, the J call TRBJ2-6; a possible D gene is TRBD2 (6 bases). The CDR3 runs to 17 residues. The CDR3 nucleotides are TGTGCAAGCAGTCCTGGGACTTCTGTCTCTGGAGCCAGCGTCCTGACTTTC. Residues: CASSPGTSVSGASVLTF.

This clonotype was counted only a few times. A much larger clone sits a single nucleotide away, making a read error possible. CDR3 residues: CASNIGLAGAYEQYF. The DNA of the CDR3 is TGCGCCAGCAACATAGGACTAGCGGGAGCATACGAGCAGTACTTC. The rearrangement uses TRBV5-1 and TRBJ2-7, with 13 bases lining up with TRBD2. This CDR3 contains 15 residues. Germline V gene sequence: CDR1 SGHRS, CDR2 YFSETQ. J lost 4 bases, V lost 6 bases, and 7 bases had no gene match.

This clonotype was detected ten times or more. The rearrangement links TRBV4-1 to TRBJ2-7; a weak D match, TRBD1 (6 bases). Deletions cut 0 bases from V and 3 bases from J, with 15 bases between. CDR1 MGHRA and CDR2 YSYEKL come from the germline V gene. This CDR3 contains 16 residues. The CDR3 loop reads CASSQDIQGTLYEQYF. In DNA, the CDR3 is TGCGCCAGCAGCCAAGATATCCAGGGGACCCTCTACGAGCAGTACTTC.

The chain joins TRBV6-6 to TRBJ1-5; 9 nucleotides align to TRBD1. CDR3 length: 17 amino acids. J lost 2 bases, V lost 2 bases, and 7 bases had no gene match. From germline, CDR1 is MNHNY and CDR2 SVGAGI (reference sequence). The CDR3 reads CASSYTPGQGGNQPQHF. As DNA, the CDR3 is TGTGCCAGCAGTTACACCCCGGGACAGGGAGGCAATCAGCCCCAGCATTTT.

This clonotype has only one observation. One end of the junction is discordant with germline, which a read error may explain. This rearrangement joins TRBV4-2 to TRBJ1-2; 7 bases line up with TRBD1. Germline CDR1 LGHNA, CDR2 YNFKEQ. This CDR3 spans 12 amino acids. The CDR3 sequence is CATSSDRVGYIF. For the CDR3, the DNA is TGTGCCACCAGCTCAGACAGGGTTGGCTACATCTTC.

A word on this clonotype: Mismatch with germline at one junction end may stem from a read error. J is TRBJ2-3 and V is TRBV29-1, with D perhaps TRBD2 (6 bases). This CDR3 comprises 13 residues. From germline, CDR1 is SQVTM and CDR2 ANQGSEA. This CDR3 is CSGCVIVTDTQYF. The CDR3 coding sequence is TGTAGCGGTTGTGTCATAGTCACAGATACGCAGTATTTT.

Relative to its sample, this clonotype is medium-sized. V gene TRBV4-1 combines with J gene TRBJ1-4; 8 bases are a match to TRBD1. Germline CDR1 MGHRA, CDR2 YSYEKL. The CDR3 runs to 14 residues. The ends lost 4 bases at V and 6 bases at J; junction bases unmatched: 4. This CDR3 is CASSRTGSHEKLFF. DNA of the CDR3: TGCGCCAGCAGCCGGACAGGGTCGCATGAAAAACTGTTTTTT.

This clonotype was seen only a few times. Given a much more abundant clone one base away, this may be a read error. J is TRBJ2-4 and V is TRBV20-1; 7 bases match TRBD1. Trimming took 4 bases from V and 6 from J; bases not matched to a gene: 6. CDR1 DFQATT and CDR2 SNEGSKA come from the germline V gene (reference sequence). The CDR3 extends over 13 amino acids. The CDR3 DNA reads as TGCAGTGCTATCCCGGGACAGCTAAACATTCAGTACTTC. This codes for CSAIPGQLNIQYF.

The rearrangement joins TRBV4-2 to TRBJ1-6; D not resolved. Germline assignment: CDR1 LGHNA and CDR2 YNFKEQ. The CDR3 covers 16 residues. Trimming stripped 0 bases from V and 16 bases from J, with 22 bases between. Written as DNA, the CDR3 is TGTGCCAGCAGCCAAGAAGGTGACACCTATAATTCACAACTCCACTTT. Protein sequence: CASSQEGDTYNSQLHF.

On this clonotype: Since the CDR3 does not end with the conserved phenylalanine or tryptophan, this likely comes from a read error. The chain joins TRBV11-3 to TRBJ2-1, with 11 bases matching TRBD2. The CDR3 runs to 15 residues. V shed 5 bases and J 8 bases; nucleotides not matched to a gene: 8. CDR1 is SGHNT and CDR2 is YENEEA in the germline V gene. The CDR3 sequence is CASSPELAGADEQFL. The CDR3 nucleotides are TGTGCCAGCAGCCCTGAACTAGCGGGAGCAGATGAGCAGTTCTTA.